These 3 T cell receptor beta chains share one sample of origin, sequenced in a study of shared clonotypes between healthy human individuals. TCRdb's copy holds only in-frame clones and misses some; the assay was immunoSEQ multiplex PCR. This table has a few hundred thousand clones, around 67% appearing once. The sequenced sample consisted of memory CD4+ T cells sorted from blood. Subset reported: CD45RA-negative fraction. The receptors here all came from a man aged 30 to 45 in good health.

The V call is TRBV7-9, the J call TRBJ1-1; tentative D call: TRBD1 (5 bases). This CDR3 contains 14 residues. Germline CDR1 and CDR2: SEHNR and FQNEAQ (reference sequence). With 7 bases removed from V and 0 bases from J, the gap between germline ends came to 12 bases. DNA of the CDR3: TGTGCCAGCATACCTGGGGGGTTGAACACTGAAGCTTTCTTT. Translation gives CASIPGGLNTEAFF.

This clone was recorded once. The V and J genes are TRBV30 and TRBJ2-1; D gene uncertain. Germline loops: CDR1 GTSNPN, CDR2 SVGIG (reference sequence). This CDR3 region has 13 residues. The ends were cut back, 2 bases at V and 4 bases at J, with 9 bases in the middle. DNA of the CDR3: TGTGCCTGGAGTTACAATATATACAATGAGCAGTTCTTC. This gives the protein CAWSYNIYNEQFF.

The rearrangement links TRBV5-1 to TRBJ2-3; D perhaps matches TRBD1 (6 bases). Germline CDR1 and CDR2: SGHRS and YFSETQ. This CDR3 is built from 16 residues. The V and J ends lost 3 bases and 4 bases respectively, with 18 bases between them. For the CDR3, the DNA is TGCGCCAGCAGCTACTACAGCACCCCAGGGGCAGATACGCAGTATTTT. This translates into CASSYYSTPGADTQYF.